The source of this T cell receptor beta chain is a study of shared clonotypes between healthy human individuals. Healthy and HIV-negative, the adult donors had no recent acute infections or vaccinations. Those who donated, Caucasian adults without exception, all lived in Nashville, Tennessee. An even split of each subset's genomic DNA across several immunoSEQ plates was performed. The repertoire was sequenced with immunoSEQ multiplex PCR; TCRdb's copy has only in-frame clones and lacks some. This sample carries roughly 450,000 clones, about four fifths of them seen once, and the ten largest clones take 10% to 15%. The TCR sequence derives from a woman aged 40 to 50 in good health. Some clones in this sample may be carry-over from other donors' samples. The sequencing sample was made of PBMCs.

CDR3 DNA sequence: TGTGCCAGCAGTAAACAGGTTGGGGATCAGCCCCAGCATTTT. Translating it yields CASSKQVGDQPQHF. The chain has TRBV2 and TRBJ1-5, with D possibly being TRBD1 (5 bases). Between the trimmed V and J ends, which lost 5 bases and 5 bases, there was a span of 13 bases. The CDR3 sequence is 14 residues long. Germline CDR1 reads SNHLY; CDR2 reads FYNNEI.